This T cell receptor (beta chain) was identified in a study of shared clonotypes between healthy human individuals. The donors, healthy adults who were HIV-negative, had experienced no recent acute infections or vaccinations. General study results and limits: Despite large depth, sorted-subset datasets appeared incompletely sequenced.

The CDR3 is 14 amino acids. Looked up from germline, CDR1 is MNHEY and CDR2 is SMNVEV (reference sequence). Trimming left V 5 bases short and J 4 bases short, with 12 bases between. Assay: immunoSEQ multiplex PCR; the TCRdb copy retains only in-frame clones and omits some. The table records a few million clones, just under 95% of them present only once. Concerning this clone itself: Its antigen is currently unknown. The sample has other DNA sequences that encode this CDR3 too.

Sequencing was carried out using naive CD4+ T cells from PBMCs. Noted subset: CD45RA+ positively selected. This chain uses TRBV27 with TRBJ1-5; weak D call: TRBD1 (6 bases). The receptor was isolated from a man aged 18 to 35 in good health. Some clones in this sample may be carry-over from other donors' samples. Here the CDR3 reads CASSPGQINQPQHF. The CDR3 DNA is TGTGCCAGCAGTCCTGGACAGATTAATCAGCCCCAGCATTTT.